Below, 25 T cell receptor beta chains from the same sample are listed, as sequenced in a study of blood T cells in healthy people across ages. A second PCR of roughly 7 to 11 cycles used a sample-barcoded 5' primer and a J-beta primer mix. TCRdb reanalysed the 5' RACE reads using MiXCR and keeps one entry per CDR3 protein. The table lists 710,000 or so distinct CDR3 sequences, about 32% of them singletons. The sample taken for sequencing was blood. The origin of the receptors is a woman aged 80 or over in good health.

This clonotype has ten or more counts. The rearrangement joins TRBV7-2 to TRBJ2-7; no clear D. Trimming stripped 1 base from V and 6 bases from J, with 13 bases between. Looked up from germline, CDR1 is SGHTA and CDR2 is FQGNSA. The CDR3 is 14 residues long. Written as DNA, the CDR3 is TGTGCCAGCAGCTTAGGTTTCGGGTACTCCGAGCAGTACTTC. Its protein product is CASSLGFGYSEQYF.

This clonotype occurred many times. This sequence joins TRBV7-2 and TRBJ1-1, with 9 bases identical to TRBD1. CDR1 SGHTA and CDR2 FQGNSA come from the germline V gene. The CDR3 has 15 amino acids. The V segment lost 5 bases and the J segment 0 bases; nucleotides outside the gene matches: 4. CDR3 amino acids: CASSPDRGVNTEAFF. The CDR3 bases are TGTGCCAGCAGCCCTGACAGGGGGGTGAACACTGAAGCTTTCTTT.

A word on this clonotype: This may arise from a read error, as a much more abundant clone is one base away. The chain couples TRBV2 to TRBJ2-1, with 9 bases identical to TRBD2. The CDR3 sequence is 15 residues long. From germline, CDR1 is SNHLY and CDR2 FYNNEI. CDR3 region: CASSTQRGAGNEQVF. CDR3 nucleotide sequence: TGTGCCAGCAGCACCCAGCGGGGGGCGGGCAATGAGCAGGTCTTC.

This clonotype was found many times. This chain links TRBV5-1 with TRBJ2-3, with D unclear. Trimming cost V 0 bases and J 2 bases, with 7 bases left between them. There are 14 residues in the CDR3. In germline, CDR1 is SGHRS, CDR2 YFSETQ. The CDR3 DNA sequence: TGCGCCAGCAGCTTGGCCGATAACACAGATACGCAGTATTTT. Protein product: CASSLADNTDTQYF.

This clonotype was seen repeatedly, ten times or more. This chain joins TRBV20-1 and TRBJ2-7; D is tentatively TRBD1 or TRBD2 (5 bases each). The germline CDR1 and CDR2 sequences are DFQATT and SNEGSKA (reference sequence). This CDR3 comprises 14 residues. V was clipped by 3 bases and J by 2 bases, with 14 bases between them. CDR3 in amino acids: CSARTGTLAYEQYF. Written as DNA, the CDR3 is TGCAGTGCTAGGACCGGGACCCTAGCCTACGAGCAGTACTTC.

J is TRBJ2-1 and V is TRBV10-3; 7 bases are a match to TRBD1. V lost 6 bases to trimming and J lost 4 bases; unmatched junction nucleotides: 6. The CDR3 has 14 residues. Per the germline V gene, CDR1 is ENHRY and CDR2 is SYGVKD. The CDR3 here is CAISRDSSYNEQFF. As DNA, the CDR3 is TGTGCCATCAGCCGGGACAGCTCTTACAATGAGCAGTTCTTC.

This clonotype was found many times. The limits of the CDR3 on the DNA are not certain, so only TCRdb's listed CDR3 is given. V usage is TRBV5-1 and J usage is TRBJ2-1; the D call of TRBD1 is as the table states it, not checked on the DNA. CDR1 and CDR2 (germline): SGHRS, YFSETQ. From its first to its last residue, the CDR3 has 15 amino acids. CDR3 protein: CASILDGTVGSEQFF.

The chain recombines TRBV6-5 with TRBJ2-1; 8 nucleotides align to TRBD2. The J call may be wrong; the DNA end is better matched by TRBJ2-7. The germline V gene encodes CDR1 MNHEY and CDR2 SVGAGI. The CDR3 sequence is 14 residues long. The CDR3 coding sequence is TGTGCCAGCAGGGAGCGGGGGCCTTACAATGAGCAGTACTTC. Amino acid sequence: CASRERGPYNEQYF.

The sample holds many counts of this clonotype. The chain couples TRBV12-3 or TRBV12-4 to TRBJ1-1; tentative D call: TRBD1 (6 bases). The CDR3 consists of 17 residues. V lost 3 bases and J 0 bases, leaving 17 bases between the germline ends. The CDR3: CASSFGRGYSMNTEAFF. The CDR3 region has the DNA TGTGCCAGCAGTTTCGGCAGGGGATACTCAATGAACACTGAAGCTTTCTTT.

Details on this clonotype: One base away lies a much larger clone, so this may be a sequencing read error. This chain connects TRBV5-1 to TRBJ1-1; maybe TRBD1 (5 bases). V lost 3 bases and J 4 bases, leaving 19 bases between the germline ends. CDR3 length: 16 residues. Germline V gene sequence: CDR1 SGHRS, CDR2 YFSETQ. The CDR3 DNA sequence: TGCGCCAGCAGCTCCACCCCTATGGGCAGGGCCACTGAAGCTTTCTTT. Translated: CASSSTPMGRATEAFF. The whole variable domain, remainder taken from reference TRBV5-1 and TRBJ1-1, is KAGVTQTPRYLIKTRGQQVTLSCSPISGHRSVSWYQQTPGQGLQFLFEYFSETQRNKGNFPGRFSGRQFSNSRSEMNVSTLELGDSALYLCASSSTPMGRATEAFFGQGTRLTVV.

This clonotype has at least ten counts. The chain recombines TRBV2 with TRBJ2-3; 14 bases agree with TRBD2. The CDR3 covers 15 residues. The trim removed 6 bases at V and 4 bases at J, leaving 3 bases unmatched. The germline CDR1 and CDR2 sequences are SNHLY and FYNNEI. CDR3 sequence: CASRSGLAGADTQYF. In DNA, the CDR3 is TGTGCCAGCAGATCGGGACTAGCGGGGGCAGATACGCAGTATTTT.

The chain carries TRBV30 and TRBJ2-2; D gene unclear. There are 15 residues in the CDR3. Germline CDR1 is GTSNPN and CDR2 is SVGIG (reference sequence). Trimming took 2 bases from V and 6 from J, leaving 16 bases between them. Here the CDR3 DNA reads TGTGCCTGGAGTTTCCATTGGGATCCCCCCGGGGAGCTGTTTTTT. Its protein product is CAWSFHWDPPGELFF.

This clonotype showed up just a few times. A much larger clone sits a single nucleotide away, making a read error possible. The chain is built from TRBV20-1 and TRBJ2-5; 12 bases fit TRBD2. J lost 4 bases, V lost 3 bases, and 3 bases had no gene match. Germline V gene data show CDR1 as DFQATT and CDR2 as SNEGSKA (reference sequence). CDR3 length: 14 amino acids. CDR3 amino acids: CSARTSGGGETQYF. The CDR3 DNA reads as TGCAGTGCTAGGACTAGCGGGGGCGGAGAGACCCAGTACTTC.

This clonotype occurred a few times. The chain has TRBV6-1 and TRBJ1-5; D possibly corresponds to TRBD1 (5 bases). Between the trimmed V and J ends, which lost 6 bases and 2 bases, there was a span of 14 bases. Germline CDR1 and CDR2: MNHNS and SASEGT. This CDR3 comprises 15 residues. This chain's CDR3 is CASRNTGTGNQPQHF. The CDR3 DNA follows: TGTGCCAGCAGAAACACAGGAACGGGCAATCAGCCCCAGCATTTT.

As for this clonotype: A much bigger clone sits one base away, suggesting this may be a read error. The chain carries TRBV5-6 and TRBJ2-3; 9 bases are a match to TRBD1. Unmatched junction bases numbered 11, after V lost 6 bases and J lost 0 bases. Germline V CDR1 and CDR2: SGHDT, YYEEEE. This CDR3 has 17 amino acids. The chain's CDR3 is CASNLPGQGQSTDTQYF. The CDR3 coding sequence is TGTGCCAGCAACTTACCGGGACAGGGCCAGAGCACAGATACGCAGTATTTT.

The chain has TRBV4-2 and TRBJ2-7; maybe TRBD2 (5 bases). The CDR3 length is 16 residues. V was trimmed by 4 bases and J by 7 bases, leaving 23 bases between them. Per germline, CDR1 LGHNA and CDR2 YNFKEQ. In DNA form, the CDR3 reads TGTGCCAGCAGCCCAAAAACGACTCTCCCGCCGGGAGAGCAGTACTTC. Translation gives CASSPKTTLPPGEQYF.

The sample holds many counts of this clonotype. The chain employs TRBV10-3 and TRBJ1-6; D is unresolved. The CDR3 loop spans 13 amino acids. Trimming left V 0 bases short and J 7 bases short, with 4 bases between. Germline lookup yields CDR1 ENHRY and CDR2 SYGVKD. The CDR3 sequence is CAISESQNSPLHF. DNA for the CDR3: TGTGCCATCAGTGAGTCTCAGAATTCACCCCTCCACTTT.

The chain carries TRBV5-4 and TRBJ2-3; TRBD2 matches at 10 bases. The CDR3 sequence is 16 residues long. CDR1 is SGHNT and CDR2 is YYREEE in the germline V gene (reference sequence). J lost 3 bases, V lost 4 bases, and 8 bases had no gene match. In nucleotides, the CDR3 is TGTGCCAGCAGCCTCCCGGTAGCGGGGGGAACAGATACGCAGTATTTT. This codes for CASSLPVAGGTDTQYF.

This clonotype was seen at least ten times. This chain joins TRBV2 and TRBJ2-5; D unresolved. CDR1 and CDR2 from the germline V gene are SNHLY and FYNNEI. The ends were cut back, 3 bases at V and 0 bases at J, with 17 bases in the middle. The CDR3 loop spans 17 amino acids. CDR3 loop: CASSEARTAENQETQYF. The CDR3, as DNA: TGTGCCAGCAGTGAGGCACGTACAGCCGAAAACCAAGAGACCCAGTACTTC. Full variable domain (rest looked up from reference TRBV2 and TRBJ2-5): EPEVTQTPSHQVTQMGQEVILRCVPISNHLYFYWYRQILGQKVEFLVSFYNNEISEKSEIFDDQFSVERPDGSNFTLKIRSTKLEDSAMYFCASSEARTAENQETQYFGPGTRLLVL.

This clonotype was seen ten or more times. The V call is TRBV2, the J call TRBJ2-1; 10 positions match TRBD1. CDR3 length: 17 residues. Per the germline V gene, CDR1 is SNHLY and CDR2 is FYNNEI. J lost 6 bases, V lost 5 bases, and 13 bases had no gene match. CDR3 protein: CASSQRGGTGAGNEQFF. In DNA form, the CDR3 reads TGTGCCAGCAGTCAAAGGGGTGGGACAGGGGCAGGCAATGAGCAGTTCTTC.

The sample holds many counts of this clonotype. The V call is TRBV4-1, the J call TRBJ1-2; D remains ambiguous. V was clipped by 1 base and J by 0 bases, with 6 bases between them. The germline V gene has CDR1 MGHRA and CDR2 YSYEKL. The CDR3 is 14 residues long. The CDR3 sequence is CASSQAGSNYGYTF. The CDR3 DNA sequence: TGCGCCAGCAGCCAAGCGGGGTCTAACTATGGCTACACCTTC.

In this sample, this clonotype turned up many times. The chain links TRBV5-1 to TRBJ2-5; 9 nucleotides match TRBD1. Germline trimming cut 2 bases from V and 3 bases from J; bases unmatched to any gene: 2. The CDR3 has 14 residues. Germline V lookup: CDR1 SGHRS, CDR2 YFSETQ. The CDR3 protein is CASSFRTGEETQYF. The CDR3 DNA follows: TGCGCCAGCAGCTTCCGGACAGGGGAAGAGACCCAGTACTTC.

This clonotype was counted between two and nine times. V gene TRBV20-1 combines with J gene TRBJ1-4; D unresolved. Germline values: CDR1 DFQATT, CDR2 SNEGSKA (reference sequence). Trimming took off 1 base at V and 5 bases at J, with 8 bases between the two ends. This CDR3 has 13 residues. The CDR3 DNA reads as TGCAGTGCTAGAGGTGGCCCAAATGAAAAACTGTTTTTT. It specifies CSARGGPNEKLFF.

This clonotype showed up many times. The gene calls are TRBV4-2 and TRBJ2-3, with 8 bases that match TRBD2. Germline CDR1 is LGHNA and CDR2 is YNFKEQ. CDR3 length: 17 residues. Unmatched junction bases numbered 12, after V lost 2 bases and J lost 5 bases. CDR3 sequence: CASSQSPSGGQLDTQYF. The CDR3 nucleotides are TGTGCCAGCAGCCAATCACCCAGCGGGGGCCAGCTAGATACGCAGTATTTT.

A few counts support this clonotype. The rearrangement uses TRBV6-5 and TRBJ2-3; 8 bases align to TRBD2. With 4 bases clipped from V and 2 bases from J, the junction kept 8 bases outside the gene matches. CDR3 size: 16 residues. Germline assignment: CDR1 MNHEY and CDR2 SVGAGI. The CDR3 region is CASSCSAGAYTDTQYF. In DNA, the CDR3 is TGTGCCAGCAGTTGCTCAGCGGGGGCGTACACAGATACGCAGTATTTT.